The 28 T cell receptor beta chains reported below all come from one sample, sequenced in a study of cytomegalovirus exposure and HLA in healthy donors. The PCR had 60 Vbeta and 13 Jbeta primers. Using immunoSEQ multiplex PCR, the repertoire was profiled, and TCRdb retains in-frame clones only, with some absent. Of roughly 160,000 clones listed, around 85% are singletons. The sequenced sample was PBMCs. These receptors all stem from a man in his late teens or twenties in good health and CMV-seropositive.

The genes are TRBV4-2 and TRBJ2-1, with TRBD2 identical over 9 bases. Germline lookup yields CDR1 LGHNA and CDR2 YNFKEQ. CDR3 length: 20 amino acids. V lost 1 base, J lost 4 bases, and 17 bases stayed unmatched. CDR3 nucleotide sequence: TGTGCCAGCAGCCAAGGAGTGGGGAGCGGGGGGCCGGCGATGTACAATGAGCAGTTCTTC. This translates into CASSQGVGSGGPAMYNEQFF.

This chain connects TRBV6-5 to TRBJ2-3, with D possibly TRBD2 on 5 matching bases. The length of the CDR3 is 14 residues. Trimming removed 2 bases at V and 3 bases at J, with 9 bases between. CDR1 is MNHEY and CDR2 is SVGAGI in the germline V gene. As DNA, the CDR3 is TGTGCCAGCAGTTACGAGGGAGATACAGATACGCAGTATTTT. It encodes CASSYEGDTDTQYF.

V gene TRBV27 combines with J gene TRBJ2-7, with 9 bases matching TRBD2. CDR1 MNHEY and CDR2 SMNVEV come from the germline V gene (reference sequence). This CDR3 has 15 amino acids. The junction had 6 bases not matched to a gene; V was cut back by 4 bases and J by 2 bases. The CDR3 reads CASSSTSGATYEQYF. CDR3 coding DNA: TGTGCCAGCAGTTCGACTAGCGGCGCCACCTACGAGCAGTACTTC.

The CDR3 is CASSLAGTGRGTQYF. CDR3 coding DNA: TGTGCCAGCAGTTTAGCGGGGACAGGGAGGGGGACCCAGTACTTC. The V and J genes are TRBV27 and TRBJ2-5; TRBD1 matches at 9 bases. The CDR3 extends over 15 amino acids. Germline V gene data show CDR1 as MNHEY and CDR2 as SMNVEV (reference sequence). Unmatched junction bases numbered 8, after V lost 2 bases and J lost 7 bases.

V is TRBV9 and J is TRBJ1-4; 9 nucleotides align to TRBD1. This CDR3 is 15 amino acids long. V lost 4 bases and J lost 6; bases outside the gene matches: 7. From germline, CDR1 is SGDLS and CDR2 YYNGEE. CDR3 in amino acids: CASSPATGGYEKLFF. The CDR3 region has the DNA TGTGCCAGCAGCCCCGCGACAGGGGGATATGAAAAACTGTTTTTT.

The rearrangement uses TRBV5-1 and TRBJ1-5; TRBD1 might be the D (5 bases). V lost 0 bases to trimming and J lost 5 bases, with 15 bases between them. The CDR3 covers 16 residues. Looked up from germline, CDR1 is SGHRS and CDR2 is YFSETQ. In DNA, the CDR3 is TGCGCCAGCAGCTTGGGATGGGGGGGGTTGGATCAGCCCCAGCATTTT. It is translated as CASSLGWGGLDQPQHF.

This chain links TRBV2 with TRBJ1-4; TRBD1 matches at 7 bases. The V gene end was trimmed by 6 bases and the J gene end by 1 base; junction bases not matched to a gene: 8. This CDR3 is 16 amino acids long. Germline assignment: CDR1 SNHLY and CDR2 FYNNEI. The CDR3 sequence: CASRGTASRTNEKLFF. CDR3 bases: TGTGCCAGCAGAGGGACAGCGTCCCGAACTAATGAAAAACTGTTTTTT.

The chain couples TRBV5-4 to TRBJ1-1, with D unclear. V was trimmed by 0 bases and J by 10 bases, leaving 13 bases between them. The V gene's germline CDR1 is SGHNT and CDR2 YYREEE (reference sequence). The length of the CDR3 is 13 residues. In DNA form, the CDR3 reads TGTGCCAGCAGCTTGGAAAGCCCATCCCCAGCTTTCTTT. Protein product: CASSLESPSPAFF.

V and J are TRBV6-5 and TRBJ1-6; weak D call: TRBD1 (6 bases). The CDR3 extends over 14 amino acids. The V and J ends lost 6 bases and 7 bases respectively, with 13 bases between them. Per the germline V gene, CDR1 is MNHEY and CDR2 is SVGAGI. Written as DNA, the CDR3 is TGTGCCAGCAGCGACAGGACCCAAAATTCACCCCTCCACTTT. Translating it yields CASSDRTQNSPLHF.

The chain employs TRBV9 and TRBJ2-5, with 15 bases that match TRBD2. The CDR3 is 17 residues long. Germline CDR1 is SGDLS and CDR2 is YYNGEE. The V gene end was trimmed by 0 bases and the J gene end by 5 bases; junction bases not matched to a gene: 5. The CDR3 is CASSVGTSGGAGETQYF. The DNA for the CDR3 is TGTGCCAGCAGCGTAGGGACTAGCGGGGGGGCGGGGGAGACCCAGTACTTC.

This clone has only one observation. The chain is built from TRBV23-1 and TRBJ2-7; D is uncertain. TRBV23-1 qualifies as an ORF whose function is uncertain. Trimming removed 0 bases at V and 5 bases at J, with 11 bases between. This CDR3 is built from 14 residues. The CDR3: CASSQSRHSDEQYF. As DNA, the CDR3 is TGCGCCAGCAGTCAATCGAGGCATTCAGACGAGCAGTACTTC.

This chain uses TRBV6-5 with TRBJ1-2; D possibly corresponds to TRBD1 (6 bases). Germline CDR1 MNHEY, CDR2 SVGAGI. This CDR3 region has 14 residues. Trimming took off 2 bases at V and 4 bases at J, with 11 bases between the two ends. DNA of the CDR3: TGTGCCAGCAGTTACCCCGGACAGACCTATGGCTACACCTTC. Its protein product is CASSYPGQTYGYTF.

The chain has TRBV6-5 and TRBJ2-2; D gene uncertain. This CDR3 contains 15 residues. The germline CDR1 and CDR2 sequences are MNHEY and SVGAGI. Trimming took 2 bases from V and 0 from J, leaving 7 bases between them. The CDR3 is CASSYDSANTGELFF. For the CDR3, the DNA is TGTGCCAGCAGTTACGACTCCGCGAACACCGGGGAGCTGTTTTTT.

This chain uses TRBV2 with TRBJ1-1; D not certain. V was shortened by 3 bases and J by 3 bases, with 8 bases between the two germline ends. Germline-derived CDR1 and CDR2 are SNHLY and FYNNEI. The CDR3 consists of 13 residues. CDR3 protein: CASSEEEYTEAFF. The CDR3 DNA follows: TGTGCCAGCAGTGAGGAGGAATACACTGAAGCTTTCTTT.

This sequence joins TRBV7-9 and TRBJ2-3; D gene ambiguous. The V and J ends lost 1 base and 0 bases respectively, with 5 bases between them. The CDR3 runs to 14 residues. Germline assignment: CDR1 SEHNR and CDR2 FQNEAQ (reference sequence). CDR3 nucleotides: TGTGCCAGCAGCTTAGACCGGAGCACAGATACGCAGTATTTT. It encodes CASSLDRSTDTQYF.

This clone was seen only a few times. V and J are TRBV6-1 and TRBJ1-6; 8 nucleotides line up with TRBD1. Per germline, CDR1 MNHNS and CDR2 SASEGT. Unmatched junction bases numbered 4, after V lost 6 bases and J lost 6 bases. The CDR3 is made up of 14 amino acids. CDR3 sequence reads: CASSPTGANSPLHF. DNA for the CDR3: TGTGCCAGCAGCCCGACAGGGGCTAATTCACCCCTCCACTTT.

The V gene is TRBV30, the J gene TRBJ2-5; 11 nucleotides align to TRBD2. CDR1 and CDR2 from the germline V gene are GTSNPN and SVGIG (reference sequence). CDR3 size: 14 residues. J was trimmed by 3 bases and V by 8 bases; bases with no gene match: 8. The CDR3 nucleotides read TGTGCCGCCAGACTAGCGGGGACTAAAGAGACCCAGTACTTC. This sequence encodes CAARLAGTKETQYF.

For this clone: The junction and the germline gene differ at one end; a read error may be behind it. The CDR3 reads CASSLVAGGPRDEQFF. CDR3 coding DNA: TGTGCTAGCAGCTTAGTAGCGGGGGGGCCCCGGGATGAGCAGTTCTTC. The rearrangement links TRBV7-7 to TRBJ2-1, with 11 bases matching TRBD2. The CDR3 is 16 amino acids. CDR1 is SSHAT, CDR2 FNYEAQ, per germline (reference sequence).

The chain links TRBV5-4 to TRBJ2-1; 9 bases map to TRBD2. Germline assignment: CDR1 SGHNT and CDR2 YYREEE (reference sequence). The CDR3 is made up of 13 amino acids. V shed 4 bases and J 4 bases; nucleotides not matched to a gene: 0. The DNA of the CDR3 is TGTGCCAGCAGCGGACTAGCGTACAATGAGCAGTTCTTC. It codes for CASSGLAYNEQFF.

CDR3 DNA: TGTGCCAGCAGCGGACAGCTAGTCTTATACTATGGCTACACCTTC. Translation: CASSGQLVLYYGYTF. The rearrangement uses TRBV6-1 and TRBJ1-2; perhaps TRBD1 as D (6 bases). With 6 bases removed from V and 3 bases from J, the gap between germline ends came to 17 bases. Germline V lookup: CDR1 MNHNS, CDR2 SASEGT. The CDR3 contains 15 residues.

J is TRBJ2-5 and V is TRBV7-8, with D perhaps matching TRBD1 (5 bases). Germline CDR1 SGHVS, CDR2 FQNEAQ. The CDR3 has 14 amino acids. The V and J ends lost 0 bases and 1 base respectively, with 6 bases between them. Written as DNA, the CDR3 is TGTGCCAGCAGCTTAGCGACAGTCCAAGAGACCCAGTACTTC. Protein sequence: CASSLATVQETQYF.

The chain couples TRBV2 to TRBJ2-7; 7 bases fit TRBD1. V was clipped by 6 bases and J by 4 bases; unmatched bases: 12. CDR3 length: 15 residues. The germline gives CDR1 SNHLY, CDR2 FYNNEI. The CDR3 protein is CASREQGIVGYEQYF. DNA of the CDR3: TGTGCCAGCAGGGAACAGGGGATAGTTGGGTACGAGCAGTACTTC.

The rearrangement joins TRBV9 to TRBJ1-6, with 7 bases identical to TRBD1. Germline CDR1 reads SGDLS; CDR2 reads YYNGEE. The J segment lost 5 bases and the V segment lost 4 bases, leaving 3 bases of the junction unmatched. The CDR3 is made up of 14 amino acids. As DNA, the CDR3 is TGTGCCAGCAGCTTTGGGACAGATAATTCACCCCTCCACTTT. Residues: CASSFGTDNSPLHF.

The J gene is TRBJ1-1, the V gene TRBV2; weak D call: TRBD1 (5 bases). Germline V gene lookup returns CDR1 SNHLY and CDR2 FYNNEI. The CDR3 loop spans 16 amino acids. V was trimmed by 7 bases and J by 0 bases, leaving 18 bases between them. CDR3 sequence (DNA): TGTGCCAGCACCATGAACCAGGGTTTAATGAACACTGAAGCTTTCTTT. This sequence encodes CASTMNQGLMNTEAFF.

The chain recombines TRBV5-5 with TRBJ1-5, with D maybe TRBD1 (5 bases). Germline V lookup: CDR1 SGHKS, CDR2 YYEKEE (reference sequence). Between the trimmed V and J ends, which lost 2 bases and 5 bases, there was a span of 11 bases. This CDR3 comprises 14 residues. The CDR3 sequence: CASSFAGNDQPQHF. CDR3 coding DNA: TGTGCCAGCAGCTTCGCAGGGAACGATCAGCCCCAGCATTTT.

This chain joins TRBV7-9 and TRBJ2-5, with 8 bases fitting TRBD1. Germline lookup yields CDR1 SEHNR and CDR2 FQNEAQ (reference sequence). With V trimmed by 2 bases and J by 5 bases, 4 bases remained unmatched. The CDR3 covers 14 residues. The CDR3 loop reads CASSLNQGAETQYF. The CDR3, as DNA: TGTGCCAGCAGCTTAAATCAGGGGGCTGAGACCCAGTACTTC.

The chain couples TRBV7-9 to TRBJ2-3, with 9 bases fitting TRBD1. CDR1 SEHNR and CDR2 FQNEAQ come from the germline V gene (reference sequence). The length of the CDR3 is 15 residues. J was trimmed by 5 bases and V by 5 bases; bases with no gene match: 8. The CDR3 here is CASSPGQGTGDTQYF. The CDR3 nucleotides read TGTGCCAGCAGCCCCGGACAGGGGACCGGAGATACGCAGTATTTT.

This rearrangement joins TRBV19 to TRBJ2-2; TRBD2 matches at 8 bases. V was pared by 4 bases and J by 6 bases, with 7 bases of the junction left unmatched. The CDR3 covers 15 residues. In germline, CDR1 is LNHDA, CDR2 SQIVND (reference sequence). The CDR3 protein is CASSTWAGGAGELFF. The CDR3 coding sequence is TGTGCCAGTAGTACTTGGGCGGGGGGAGCCGGGGAGCTGTTTTTT.